One and the same sample provided the 32 T cell receptor beta chains below, sequenced in a study of T cell responses to AZD1222 COVID-19 vaccine. The data were produced by immunoSEQ multiplex PCR, yet TCRdb's version contains in-frame clones alone and is incomplete. The sample carries about 35,000 clones, 75% to 90% recorded once. The sample was peripheral blood, taken on day 0 of AZD1222 vaccination. These receptors were collected from an adult in good health.

This clone was counted between two and nine times. The CDR3 loop reads CASSRRLAGVGTDTQYF. The CDR3 coding sequence is TGTGCCAGCAGCCGCCGACTAGCGGGAGTTGGCACAGATACGCAGTATTTT. The rearrangement joins TRBV4-2 to TRBJ2-3; 12 positions match TRBD2. The germline V gene has CDR1 LGHNA and CDR2 YNFKEQ. The CDR3 covers 17 residues. V shed 4 bases and J 1 base; nucleotides not matched to a gene: 6.

This clone was observed a single time. The chain combines TRBV10-2 with TRBJ2-5; D might be TRBD2 (5 bases). The CDR3 contains 16 residues. The germline V gene encodes CDR1 WSHSY and CDR2 SAAADI. V dropped 3 bases and J dropped 2 bases, with 16 bases sitting between them. This chain's CDR3 is CASSDPGSSWQETQYF. The CDR3 nucleotides are TGCGCCAGCAGTGACCCGGGGAGTAGCTGGCAAGAGACCCAGTACTTC.

With regard to this clone: This sample includes further DNA sequences coding for the same CDR3. The gene calls are TRBV27 and TRBJ1-1; D call uncertain. V lost 6 bases to trimming and J lost 0 bases, with 5 bases between them. The germline V gene has CDR1 MNHEY and CDR2 SMNVEV (reference sequence). There are 12 residues in the CDR3. In nucleotides, the CDR3 is TGTGCCAGCAGGAGGCTGAACACTGAAGCTTTCTTT. Encoded protein: CASRRLNTEAFF.

The chain is built from TRBV5-6 and TRBJ1-1; D not resolved. The V gene's germline CDR1 is SGHDT and CDR2 YYEEEE. The CDR3 contains 12 residues. Trimming removed 6 bases at V and 5 bases at J, with 11 bases between. CDR3 coding DNA: TGTGCCAGCACGGATCTAACGACTGAAGCTTTCTTT. Its protein product is CASTDLTTEAFF.

This rearrangement joins TRBV28 to TRBJ2-2; 8 bases match TRBD1. The length of the CDR3 is 15 residues. V shed 3 bases, J shed 6 bases, and the junction held 6 bases outside the gene matches. CDR1 and CDR2 from the germline V gene are MDHEN and SYDVKM. The CDR3 coding sequence is TGTGCCAGCAGTTTCGCAGGGGGCTCCCCCGGGGAGCTGTTTTTT. Translated, it gives CASSFAGGSPGELFF.

J is TRBJ2-2 and V is TRBV3-1 (or the pseudogene TRBV3-2), with D unclear. Per germline, CDR1 LGHDT and CDR2 YNNKEL (reference sequence). Trimming took 0 bases from V and 6 from J, leaving 11 bases between them. This CDR3 has 15 residues. CDR3 protein: CASSQEPSPAGELFF. CDR3 DNA sequence: TGTGCCAGCAGCCAAGAGCCCAGCCCCGCCGGGGAGCTGTTTTTT.

The chain couples TRBV5-6 to TRBJ1-3; no clear D. Trimming took 2 bases from V and 0 from J, leaving 18 bases between them. Germline V gene data show CDR1 as SGHDT and CDR2 as YYEEEE. This CDR3 contains 18 residues. CDR3 bases: TGTGCCAGCAGCTTTGAGGGAGACGAGGTTCTCTCTGGAAACACCATATATTTT. Protein sequence: CASSFEGDEVLSGNTIYF. The variable domain in full, completed from reference TRBV5-6 and TRBJ1-3, reads DAGVTQSPTHLIKTRGQQVTLRCSPKSGHDTVSWYQQALGQGPQFIFQYYEEEERQRGNFPDRFSGHQFPNYSSELNVNALLLGDSALYLCASSFEGDEVLSGNTIYFGEGSWLTVV.

The chain joins TRBV19 to TRBJ2-5, with no clear D. V lost 5 bases, J lost 1 base, and 11 bases lay in between. The CDR3 spans 14 residues. In germline, CDR1 is LNHDA, CDR2 SQIVND (reference sequence). As DNA, the CDR3 is TGTGCCAGTAGTCCCCCCCAGCCCCAAGAGACCCAGTACTTC. Amino acid sequence: CASSPPQPQETQYF.

The chain recombines TRBV11-2 with TRBJ2-5; 7 nucleotides match TRBD1. This CDR3 contains 15 residues. Germline V gives CDR1 SGHAT, CDR2 FQNNGV. After removal of 3 bases from V and 5 bases from J, the junction contained 9 bases not matched to a gene. The DNA of the CDR3 is TGTGCCAGCAGCTTTACGAGGACAGGCGGGGAGACCCAGTACTTC. Amino acids: CASSFTRTGGETQYF.

CDR3 bases: TGTGCCACCAGTGACCCACGAGGGAACGGGTTCTATGGCTACACCTTC. It yields the protein CATSDPRGNGFYGYTF. The rearrangement uses TRBV24-1 and TRBJ1-2; D is unresolved. With 4 bases removed from V and 4 bases from J, the gap between germline ends came to 18 bases. The germline V gene encodes CDR1 KGHDR and CDR2 SFDVKD. This CDR3 contains 16 residues.

V gene TRBV30 combines with J gene TRBJ1-6; TRBD1 might be the D (5 bases). Germline V gives CDR1 GTSNPN, CDR2 SVGIG (reference sequence). Trimming stripped 4 bases from V and 5 bases from J, with 9 bases between. The CDR3 length is 13 residues. The CDR3 sequence: CAWKWGDNSPLHF. As DNA, the CDR3 is TGTGCCTGGAAATGGGGGGATAATTCACCCCTCCACTTT.

The V call is TRBV9, the J call TRBJ2-1; D is possibly TRBD1 (6 bases). This CDR3 region has 15 residues. V lost 2 bases to trimming and J lost 8 bases, with 17 bases between them. Germline V CDR1 and CDR2: SGDLS, YYNGEE. The CDR3 region has the DNA TGTGCCAGCAGCGTCCGTGTAGGGGGTTGGGATGAGCAGTTCTTC. Translation gives CASSVRVGGWDEQFF.

As DNA, the CDR3 is TGTGCCAGCAGTTTTACTAGCGGGGGCCCAGGAAGCACAGATACGCAGTATTTT. Translated: CASSFTSGGPGSTDTQYF. The chain uses TRBV27 and TRBJ2-3; 11 bases line up with TRBD2. Per germline, CDR1 MNHEY and CDR2 SMNVEV (reference sequence). The J segment lost 0 bases and the V segment lost 3 bases, leaving 8 bases of the junction unmatched. The CDR3 covers 18 residues.

The chain recombines TRBV13 with TRBJ1-3; possible D gene TRBD1, 6 bases. The germline V and J ends were trimmed by 4 bases and 0 bases, with 19 bases remaining between them. Germline V gives CDR1 PRHDT, CDR2 FYEKMQ (reference sequence). This CDR3 contains 18 residues. The CDR3 DNA sequence: TGTGCCAGCAGCTCTACCACCGGACAGTCGTTCTCTGGAAACACCATATATTTT. Translation gives CASSSTTGQSFSGNTIYF.

The V call is TRBV19, the J call TRBJ1-4, with unresolved D. The V end lost 8 bases, the J end lost 0 bases, and 10 bases lay between the germline ends. CDR3 length equals 14 residues. The germline V gene has CDR1 LNHDA and CDR2 SQIVND (reference sequence). The CDR3 coding sequence is TGTGCCAGTCTCGAGCCTGCAACTAATGAAAAACTGTTTTTT. It yields the protein CASLEPATNEKLFF.

This chain joins TRBV12-3 or TRBV12-4 and TRBJ1-2; no clear D. The CDR3 has 13 amino acids. V lost 1 base and J lost 2, with 5 bases in between. CDR3 DNA: TGTGCCAGCAGTTTAGTCAGCAACTATGGCTACACCTTC. Protein: CASSLVSNYGYTF.

The J gene is TRBJ2-3, the V gene TRBV7-2; no reliable D call. This CDR3 has 15 residues. Germline assignment: CDR1 SGHTA and CDR2 FQGNSA. V lost 3 bases, J lost 4 bases, and 14 bases lay in between. The CDR3 DNA follows: TGTGCCAGCAGCTTCTTGAAACATTGGGCAGATACGCAGTATTTT. This gives the protein CASSFLKHWADTQYF. Filled out from reference TRBV7-2 and TRBJ2-3, the complete variable domain reads GAGVSQSPSNKVTEKGKDVELRCDPISGHTALYWYRQSLGQGLEFLIYFQGNSAPDKSGLPSDRFSAERTGGSVSTLTIQRTQQEDSAVYLCASSFLKHWADTQYFGPGTRLTVL.

Written as DNA, the CDR3 is TGTGCCAGCTCAAGGGGACAGGGGAAAGAGACCCAGTACTTC. It is translated as CASSRGQGKETQYF. J is TRBJ2-5 and V is TRBV18, with 10 bases matching TRBD1. The germline V gene encodes CDR1 KGHSH and CDR2 LQKENI. The CDR3 spans 14 residues. Trimming removed 5 bases from V and 3 bases from J; junction bases left unmatched: 3.

The chain couples TRBV27 to TRBJ2-7, with 7 positions matching TRBD2. The junction had 18 bases not matched to a gene; V was cut back by 2 bases and J by 5 bases. Germline CDR1 is MNHEY and CDR2 is SMNVEV (reference sequence). The CDR3 runs 18 residues. CDR3 loop: CASSLKVVGGALGHEQYF. The CDR3 DNA sequence: TGTGCCAGCAGTTTAAAGGTCGTGGGAGGGGCCCTCGGACACGAGCAGTACTTC.

This chain uses TRBV12-3 or TRBV12-4 with TRBJ1-5, with D maybe TRBD1 (5 bases). The V end was cut by 5 bases, the J end by 6 bases, with 11 bases between. The CDR3 has 13 residues. The CDR3 here is CASSPREGQPQHF. The CDR3 region has the DNA TGTGCCAGCAGTCCCAGGGAGGGTCAGCCCCAGCATTTT.

CDR3: CASSDRGGSPLHF. Here the CDR3 DNA reads TGTGCCAGCAGTGACAGGGGAGGATCACCCCTCCACTTT. The genes are TRBV6-1 and TRBJ1-6; D is possibly TRBD1 (6 bases). V was cut by 3 bases and J by 10 bases, with 10 bases left in between. CDR3 length: 13 amino acids. Germline CDR1 reads MNHNS; CDR2 reads SASEGT.

This rearrangement joins TRBV20-1 to TRBJ1-5, with a tentative D call TRBD1 (5 bases). Trimming took off 3 bases at V and 4 bases at J, with 19 bases between the two ends. Per the germline V gene, CDR1 is DFQATT and CDR2 is SNEGSKA (reference sequence). The CDR3 is made up of 16 amino acids. The CDR3 bases are TGCAGTGCTAGTCGTGGGGGAGATCGTTTGAATCAGCCCCAGCATTTT. Amino acid sequence: CSASRGGDRLNQPQHF.

The J gene is TRBJ2-1, the V gene TRBV6-4, with 9 bases aligning to TRBD1. CDR1 is MRHNA, CDR2 SNTAGT, per germline. The CDR3 runs to 15 residues. V shed 0 bases and J 6 bases; nucleotides not matched to a gene: 3. The CDR3 region is CASSDSGTGINEQFF. The CDR3 bases are TGTGCCAGCAGTGACTCGGGGACAGGGATCAATGAGCAGTTCTTC.

V is TRBV11-2 and J is TRBJ2-3; TRBD2 matches 11 bases. The trim removed 5 bases at V and 5 bases at J, leaving 9 bases unmatched. The CDR3 extends over 16 amino acids. CDR1 SGHAT and CDR2 FQNNGV come from the germline V gene. As DNA, the CDR3 is TGTGCCAGCAGCCCCGGTTGGCTAGCGGGAGGAGATACGCAGTATTTT. It codes for CASSPGWLAGGDTQYF.

The chain combines TRBV27 with TRBJ1-2, with a weak D call TRBD1 (6 bases). The CDR3 consists of 14 residues. Germline CDR1 reads MNHEY; CDR2 reads SMNVEV (reference sequence). The V and J ends lost 4 bases and 1 base respectively, with 10 bases between them. In nucleotides, the CDR3 is TGTGCCAGCAGTTCACAGGGATATAACTATGGCTACACCTTC. Protein: CASSSQGYNYGYTF.

The chain joins TRBV18 to TRBJ2-5, with D hard to call. The germline gives CDR1 KGHSH, CDR2 LQKENI. V lost 3 bases, J lost 5 bases, and 10 bases lay in between. CDR3 length equals 13 residues. Written as DNA, the CDR3 is TGTGCCAGCTCACCCGGCTCACGGGAGACCCAGTACTTC. Protein product: CASSPGSRETQYF.

CDR3: CASSSLAGGPNEQFF. The CDR3 DNA reads as TGTGCCAGCAGCTCACTAGCGGGGGGTCCAAATGAGCAGTTCTTC. V and J are TRBV5-4 and TRBJ2-1, with 12 bases lining up with TRBD2. The CDR3 contains 15 residues. V was pared by 3 bases and J by 7 bases, with 5 bases of the junction left unmatched. Germline loops: CDR1 SGHNT, CDR2 YYREEE (reference sequence).

The V and J genes are TRBV27 and TRBJ1-5; D might be TRBD1 (5 bases). The ends were cut back, 2 bases at V and 11 bases at J, with 16 bases in the middle. The germline CDR1 and CDR2 sequences are MNHEY and SMNVEV (reference sequence). The CDR3 is 14 residues long. The CDR3 sequence: CASSLNRQETAQHF. The CDR3 bases are TGTGCCAGCAGTTTAAACAGGCAAGAAACGGCCCAGCATTTT.

The chain carries TRBV5-1 and TRBJ1-1, with D perhaps TRBD1 (6 bases). CDR3 length: 14 amino acids. V was pared by 1 base and J by 2 bases, with 9 bases between. Germline V gene sequence: CDR1 SGHRS, CDR2 YFSETQ. CDR3 in amino acids: CASSLQTGNTEAFF. CDR3 sequence (DNA): TGCGCCAGCAGCTTGCAGACAGGAAACACTGAAGCTTTCTTT.

CDR3 loop: CASSQDQGNNEKLFF. CDR3 DNA: TGTGCCAGCAGCCAAGATCAGGGAAATAATGAAAAACTGTTTTTT. The J gene is TRBJ1-4, the V gene TRBV4-2; maybe TRBD1 (5 bases). Germline CDR1 is LGHNA and CDR2 is YNFKEQ. The CDR3 spans 15 residues. V lost 0 bases, J lost 4 bases, and 9 bases lay in between.

The chain links TRBV5-1 to TRBJ2-5, with 8 bases fitting TRBD2. The CDR3 length is 16 residues. Unmatched junction bases numbered 5, after V lost 0 bases and J lost 1 base. Germline loops: CDR1 SGHRS, CDR2 YFSETQ. The CDR3 DNA is TGCGCCAGCAGCTTGGACGTAGCGGGGCCCCAAGAGACCCAGTACTTC. It encodes CASSLDVAGPQETQYF.

This clone was seen once. J is TRBJ2-2 and V is TRBV27; no clear D gene. Germline loops: CDR1 MNHEY, CDR2 SMNVEV (reference sequence). The CDR3 runs to 14 residues. V lost 5 bases to trimming and J lost 7 bases, with 14 bases between them. The CDR3 region is CASSPLVRNGELFF. In DNA form, the CDR3 reads TGTGCCAGCAGTCCCCTCGTGAGGAACGGGGAGCTGTTTTTT.